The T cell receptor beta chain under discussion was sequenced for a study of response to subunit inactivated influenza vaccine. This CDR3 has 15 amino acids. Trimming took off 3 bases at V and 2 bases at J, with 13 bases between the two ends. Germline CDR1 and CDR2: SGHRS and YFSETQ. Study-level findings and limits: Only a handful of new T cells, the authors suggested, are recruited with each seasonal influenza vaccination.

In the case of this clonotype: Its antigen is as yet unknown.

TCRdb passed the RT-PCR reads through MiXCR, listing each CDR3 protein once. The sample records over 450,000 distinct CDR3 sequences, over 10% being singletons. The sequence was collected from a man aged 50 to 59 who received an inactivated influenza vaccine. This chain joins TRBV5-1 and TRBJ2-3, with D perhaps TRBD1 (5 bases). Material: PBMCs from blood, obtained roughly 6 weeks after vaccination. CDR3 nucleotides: TGCGCCAGCAGCTGGGGCAGAGAAAACACAGATACGCAGTATTTT. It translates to CASSWGRENTDTQYF.